Following are 15 T cell receptor beta chains from one sample sequenced in a study of cytomegalovirus exposure and HLA in healthy donors. The PCR ran on 60 Vbeta and 13 Jbeta primers. Profiled with immunoSEQ multiplex PCR; TCRdb holds only in-frame clones, not every one. The table records about 100,000 clones, approximately 80% of them present only once. Sequencing used PBMCs. Receptors were obtained from a woman younger than 30 in good health and CMV-seropositive.

This clone was seen more than once but under ten times. This chain joins TRBV6-1 and TRBJ1-2; tentatively, D is TRBD1 (6 bases). The germline V and J ends were trimmed by 5 bases and 7 bases, with 14 bases remaining between them. CDR3 length: 13 amino acids. CDR1 MNHNS and CDR2 SASEGT come from the germline V gene. CDR3 loop: CASSIGQRGGYTF. CDR3 coding DNA: TGTGCCAGCAGTATAGGACAGAGGGGTGGCTACACCTTC.

This chain's CDR3 is CASSEMTGVGEKLFF. The DNA of the CDR3 is TGTGCCAGCAGTGAAATGACAGGGGTCGGTGAAAAACTGTTTTTT. This chain links TRBV6-1 with TRBJ1-4; 8 bases are shared with TRBD1. V lost 2 bases, J lost 7 bases, and 6 bases stayed unmatched. There are 15 residues in the CDR3. Looked up from germline, CDR1 is MNHNS and CDR2 is SASEGT.

The rearrangement uses TRBV19 and TRBJ1-1, with D possibly being TRBD1 (5 bases). CDR1 LNHDA and CDR2 SQIVND come from the germline V gene (reference sequence). The length of the CDR3 is 14 residues. The V end lost 4 bases, the J end lost 0 bases, and 9 bases lay between the germline ends. Here the CDR3 DNA reads TGTGCCAGTAGTAAGGCCAGGGTGAACACTGAAGCTTTCTTT. Translated, it gives CASSKARVNTEAFF.

The gene calls are TRBV11-2 and TRBJ1-3; maybe TRBD1 (5 bases). V was clipped by 4 bases and J by 0 bases, with 16 bases between them. The CDR3 has 17 residues. Per germline, CDR1 SGHAT and CDR2 FQNNGV. The CDR3 sequence is CASSSEQGPISGNTIYF. The CDR3 coding sequence is TGTGCCAGCAGCTCAGAGCAGGGCCCTATCTCTGGAAACACCATATATTTT.

This chain's CDR3 is CASSFRGRAPNEQFF. In DNA, the CDR3 is TGTGCCAGCAGTTTTAGGGGGAGGGCCCCCAATGAGCAGTTCTTC. The V and J genes are TRBV27 and TRBJ2-1; TRBD2 is a possible D gene (7 bases). Trimming stripped 3 bases from V and 6 bases from J, with 15 bases between. Germline lookup yields CDR1 MNHEY and CDR2 SMNVEV (reference sequence). This CDR3 has 15 amino acids.

CDR3 loop: CASRRLAGSYEQYF. CDR3 coding DNA: TGCGCCAGCAGACGGCTAGCGGGATCCTACGAGCAGTACTTC. The chain employs TRBV10-1 and TRBJ2-7; 9 bases are a match to TRBD2. The CDR3 length is 14 residues. The trim removed 6 bases at V and 1 base at J, leaving 4 bases unmatched. The V gene's germline CDR1 is WNHNN and CDR2 SYGVQD (reference sequence).

The CDR3 nucleotides read TGTGCCTGGGACACAGGGGGGAAGACCCAGTACTTC. It codes for CAWDTGGKTQYF. The chain is built from TRBV30 and TRBJ2-5, with 8 bases fitting TRBD1. Germline V lookup: CDR1 GTSNPN, CDR2 SVGIG (reference sequence). There are 12 residues in the CDR3. Trimming at V came to 5 bases and at J to 6 bases, leaving 5 bases not matched to a gene.

The genes are TRBV4-1 and TRBJ1-6; 8 bases line up with TRBD1. Trimming took 4 bases from V and 7 from J; bases not matched to a gene: 6. The CDR3 contains 15 residues. Germline V CDR1 and CDR2: MGHRA, YSYEKL. The CDR3 DNA is TGCGCCAGCAGCCCGTCACAGGGGGGAAATTCACCCCTCCACTTT. Its translation is CASSPSQGGNSPLHF.

The chain links TRBV28 to TRBJ2-5; unclear D gene. The germline V gene has CDR1 MDHEN and CDR2 SYDVKM. The CDR3 length is 14 residues. Trimming removed 5 bases from V and 0 bases from J, with 10 bases in between. The CDR3 sequence: CASSPVAYQETQYF. For the CDR3, the DNA is TGTGCCAGCAGTCCTGTTGCGTACCAAGAGACCCAGTACTTC. The variable domain in full, completed from reference TRBV28 and TRBJ2-5, reads DVKVTQSSRYLVKRTGEKVFLECVQDMDHENMFWYRQDPGLGLRLIYFSYDVKMKEKGDIPEGYSVSREKKERFSLILESASTNQTSMYLCASSPVAYQETQYFGPGTRLLVL.

The chain recombines TRBV6-5 with TRBJ2-7; D might be TRBD2 (6 bases). The V gene lost 0 bases and the J gene lost 6 bases, with 15 bases spanning the gap. The germline gives CDR1 MNHEY, CDR2 SVGAGI. The CDR3 totals 15 residues. The CDR3 sequence is CASSYSKGPGGEQYF. The CDR3 nucleotides read TGTGCCAGCAGTTACTCGAAAGGACCCGGGGGCGAGCAGTACTTC.

The V and J genes are TRBV10-3 and TRBJ2-7; D unclear. The CDR3 runs to 17 residues. The V gene lost 0 bases and the J gene lost 4 bases, with 19 bases spanning the gap. Germline V lookup: CDR1 ENHRY, CDR2 SYGVKD. The CDR3 protein is CAISESLVTTFVYEQYF. CDR3 bases: TGTGCCATCAGTGAGTCGCTTGTTACTACGTTCGTATACGAGCAGTACTTC.

This clone was recorded once. The genes are TRBV5-6 and TRBJ1-2, with D unclear. The length of the CDR3 is 12 residues. Germline V gives CDR1 SGHDT, CDR2 YYEEEE. V was pared by 0 bases and J by 4 bases, with 4 bases between. The CDR3: CASSLGAYGYTF. The CDR3 nucleotides read TGTGCCAGCAGCTTGGGGGCCTATGGCTACACCTTC.

The chain combines TRBV7-3 with TRBJ2-2; a possible D gene is TRBD2 (5 bases). The CDR3 contains 13 residues. V dropped 6 bases and J dropped 3 bases, with 8 bases sitting between them. CDR1 is SGHTA, CDR2 FQGTGA, per germline. Written as DNA, the CDR3 is TGTGCCAGCAGACGGGGAGACACCGGGGAGCTGTTTTTT. Protein sequence: CASRRGDTGELFF.

This clone was counted once. V is TRBV4-1 and J is TRBJ2-7; D gene ambiguous. V was pared by 1 base and J by 9 bases, with 13 bases between. Germline V gives CDR1 MGHRA, CDR2 YSYEKL. The CDR3 covers 13 residues. The CDR3, as DNA: TGCGCCAGCAGCCAAGTTGGTCAGGAAACGCAGTACTTC. Translated, it gives CASSQVGQETQYF.

This rearrangement joins TRBV2 to TRBJ1-6; D perhaps matches TRBD1 (6 bases). Germline V gene sequence: CDR1 SNHLY, CDR2 FYNNEI. The length of the CDR3 is 13 residues. Trimming removed 6 bases from V and 11 bases from J, with 14 bases in between. The CDR3 bases are TGTGCCAGCAGGGAAATTACAGGGACACCCCTCCACTTT. Translating gives CASREITGTPLHF.